Listed below are T cell receptor beta chains from one sample, sequenced in a study of blood T cell repertoires in COVID-19. The method was immunoSEQ multiplex PCR; TCRdb's version includes in-frame clones alone and lacks a portion of them. The sample contains 150,000 to 200,000 clones, approximately 84% of which appear only once. The sample comprised peripheral blood. The source is a woman aged 80 or over with acute or convalescent COVID-19. CDR3s include the opening cysteine and the closing phenylalanine or tryptophan. The order of the fields is D gene, clone size, J gene, V gene, CDR3 protein, CDR3 DNA. A D gene is named only where the DNA matches it firmly. Size tells how often a clone was seen (once, few, many) or the class of an expanded clone, and some rows leave it out.

TRBD1	-	TRBJ2-2	TRBV5-4	CASSLQGAGTGELFF	TGTGCCAGCAGCTTACAGGGGGCAGGCACCGGGGAGCTGTTTTTT
TRBD1	-	TRBJ2-3	TRBV5-1	CASSLEGATDTQYF	TGCGCCAGCAGCTTGGAGGGGGCAACAGATACGCAGTATTTT
TRBD2	-	TRBJ2-7	TRBV2	CASSPRGEDGYEQYF	TGTGCCAGCAGTCCCCGGGGGGAAGACGGTTACGAGCAGTACTTC
-	-	TRBJ2-1	TRBV24-1	CATSDPAGPYNEQFF	TGTGCCACCAGTGACCCAGCGGGCCCCTACAATGAGCAGTTCTTC
-	-	TRBJ2-5	TRBV19	CASSMWHQETQYF	TGTGCCAGTAGTATGTGGCACCAAGAGACCCAGTACTTC
-	-	TRBJ1-1	TRBV7-9	CASSPGQLSEAFF	TGTGCCAGCAGCCCAGGACAGCTGTCTGAAGCTTTCTTT
-	-	TRBJ1-3	TRBV25-1	CASSGDIHSGNTIYF	TGTGCCAGCAGTGGTGACATTCACTCTGGAAACACCATATATTTT
TRBD1	-	TRBJ2-2	TRBV6-2/TRBV6-3	CASSMGQRRGNTGELFF	TGTGCCAGCAGTATGGGACAGCGCCGAGGGAACACCGGGGAGCTGTTTTTT
-	-	TRBJ2-7	TRBV7-2	CASSLRRSGSPYEQYF	TGTGCCAGCAGCTTAAGGAGGAGCGGGTCCCCCTACGAGCAGTACTTC
TRBD1	-	TRBJ2-2	TRBV6-5	CASVRGLNTGELFF	TGTGCCAGCGTCAGGGGGTTAAACACCGGGGAGCTGTTTTTT
TRBD1	once	TRBJ2-2	TRBV18	CASSPPRTGTTGELFF	TGTGCCAGCTCACCACCAAGGACAGGGACCACCGGGGAGCTGTTTTTT
TRBD2	-	TRBJ2-1	TRBV2	CASSDLLAGGEQFF	TGTGCCAGCAGTGATCTTTTAGCGGGAGGTGAGCAGTTCTTC
-	-	TRBJ2-1	TRBV18	CASSPPGGSYNEQFF	TGTGCCAGCTCACCCCCGGGTGGCTCCTACAATGAGCAGTTCTTC
-	-	TRBJ1-5	TRBV30	CAWRDKGAQPQHF	TGTGCCTGGAGGGACAAGGGCGCCCAGCCCCAGCATTTT
TRBD2	-	TRBJ2-1	TRBV15	CATSGGRLAGNNEQFF	TGTGCCACCAGCGGGGGACGACTAGCGGGAAACAATGAGCAGTTCTTC
-	-	TRBJ2-1	TRBV15	CATSRGIGDNEQFF	TGTGCCACCAGCAGAGGTATAGGGGACAATGAGCAGTTCTTC
TRBD1	-	TRBJ2-7	TRBV5-1	CASSSNNRGQGTYEQYF	TGCGCCAGCAGCTCCAACAATAGAGGACAGGGGACCTACGAGCAGTACTTC
TRBD2	-	TRBJ2-5	TRBV6-5	CASSSRGSGNRETQYF	TGTGCCAGCAGTTCCAGGGGTAGCGGGAATCGGGAGACCCAGTACTTC
-	-	TRBJ1-2	TRBV19	CASSITGTGGYTF	TGTGCCAGTAGTATCACCGGGACTGGCGGCTACACCTTC
TRBD2	-	TRBJ2-1	TRBV5-4	CASSLRGGGYNEQFF	TGTGCCAGCAGCTTGAGAGGCGGGGGGTACAATGAGCAGTTCTTC
-	-	TRBJ1-1	TRBV7-9	CASSFSGGEAFF	TGTGCCAGCAGCTTCTCGGGGGGGGAAGCTTTCTTT
-	few	TRBJ2-1	TRBV7-8	CASSPGASYGEQFF	TGTGCCAGCAGCCCCGGAGCATCTTATGGGGAGCAGTTCTTC
TRBD2	-	TRBJ2-3	TRBV5-1	CASSLPGLAGLDTQYF	TGCGCCAGCAGCTTACCGGGACTAGCGGGGCTAGATACGCAGTATTTT
TRBD2	-	TRBJ2-1	TRBV19	CASSGFSGTHYNEQFF	TGTGCCAGTAGTGGGTTTAGCGGGACCCACTACAATGAGCAGTTCTTC
-	-	TRBJ2-7	TRBV4-2	CASSQDGSNEQYF	TGTGCCAGCAGCCAAGATGGTAGCAACGAGCAGTACTTC
-	-	TRBJ2-3	TRBV6-5	CASSPSGLGGDTQYF	TGTGCCAGCAGTCCCTCGGGATTGGGTGGTGATACGCAGTATTTT
-	-	TRBJ2-7	TRBV7-2	CASSLDFGQGISYEQYF	TGTGCCAGCAGCTTAGACTTCGGGCAGGGGATTTCCTACGAGCAGTACTTC
-	-	TRBJ1-5	TRBV6-1	CASSARQISGNQPQHF	TGTGCCAGCAGTGCCCGACAGATCTCTGGCAATCAGCCCCAGCATTTT
-	-	TRBJ2-3	TRBV7-6	CASSRGITDTQYF	TGTGCCAGCAGCAGGGGGATAACAGATACGCAGTATTTT
TRBD1	-	TRBJ2-1	TRBV3-1/TRBV3-2	CASSQVGQPNLYNEQFF	TGTGCCAGCAGCCAAGTGGGACAGCCCAACTTGTACAATGAGCAGTTCTTC
TRBD1	few	TRBJ2-7	TRBV6-1	CASSWDSSYEQYF	TGTGCCAGCAGTTGGGACAGCTCCTACGAGCAGTACTTC
TRBD1	-	TRBJ1-1	TRBV7-9	CASSLLRDRGTEAFF	TGTGCCAGCAGCTTACTCCGGGACAGGGGAACTGAAGCTTTCTTT
TRBD1	-	TRBJ2-7	TRBV4-1	CASSQGWDRGAYEQYF	TGCGCCAGCAGCCAAGGATGGGACAGAGGTGCATACGAGCAGTACTTC
-	-	TRBJ1-4	TRBV10-3	CAISRTGGEKLFF	TGTGCCATCAGTAGAACAGGAGGGGAAAAACTGTTTTTT
TRBD1	-	TRBJ1-3	TRBV7-2	CASSLQRQGLSGNTIYF	TGTGCCAGCAGCTTGCAGAGACAGGGCCTCTCTGGAAACACCATATATTTT
-	-	TRBJ1-1	TRBV28	CASSSPPGTPNTEAFF	TGTGCCAGCAGTTCACCACCCGGGACACCTAACACTGAAGCTTTCTTT
-	-	TRBJ2-5	TRBV18	CASSAPSDRPQYF	TGTGCCAGCTCAGCCCCCTCCGACAGGCCCCAGTACTTC
TRBD2	-	TRBJ2-1	TRBV5-1	CASSPRLAGAPNEQFF	TGCGCCAGCAGCCCACGACTAGCGGGAGCCCCCAATGAGCAGTTCTTC
-	-	TRBJ2-7	TRBV12-3/TRBV12-4	CASSPEFTYEQYF	TGTGCCAGCAGTCCTGAGTTTACCTACGAGCAGTACTTC
TRBD1	-	TRBJ2-5	TRBV18	CASSRQGQETQYF	TGTGCCAGCTCGCGACAGGGGCAAGAGACCCAGTACTTC